This TCR beta chain comes out of a study of cytomegalovirus exposure and HLA in healthy donors (dated by TCRdb to 2015 to 2018). For the study in its entirety: According to a later analysis, one platform produced both the roughly 120 validation repertoires and the roughly 660 repertoires of the first cohort. A separate validation cohort of 100 to 150 different subjects was used in addition to the approximately 640-subject first cohort. The study aimed to test whether cataloging public T cell receptors could reveal signatures of past pathogen exposure. High-throughput TCR immunosequencing, statistical association of individual TCRs with disease status, and machine learning were combined to predict cytomegalovirus infection status. On the study overall, not on this receptor specifically: In a later analysis, TCRs clustered in the first cohort were found to also tend to co-occur in the roughly 120 validation repertoires, with about 93% of cluster scores above 0. In vitro tests confirmed that three of the cytomegalovirus-associated TCR beta chains recognize cytomegalovirus antigens. In both the original and validation cohorts, the classifier was reported to diagnose cytomegalovirus status with high specificity and sensitivity. The validation cohort had no HLA typing available for a later analysis, so co-occurrence within that cohort was assessed over all 130 or so repertoires. The study gave a list of 150 to 200 TCR beta chains associated with cytomegalovirus. It was suggested by the authors that the approach could potentially be generalized to other disease states and immunological phenotypes. Across donors, most TCR sequences were observed very rarely, whereas some public TCRs were present in many individuals.

From the cysteine up to the phenylalanine, the CDR3 has a length of 14 residues. CDR3 DNA only is kept here, 42 bases in frame from base 1. Deletion took 6 bases off V and 2 bases off J, with a span of 16 bases between the germline ends. The germline V gene provides CDR1 SQVTM and CDR2 ANQGSEA. Separate from the roughly 630-subject first cohort, the validation cohort of 90 to 150 subjects was the group to which the donors belonged. A note on this clone: Its antigen remains unidentified. No base-level quality is on record; no much larger clone is a single base apart.

The receptor library was made with the immunoSEQ multiplex PCR assay. The authors' analysis ran thus. A statistical classification framework was built for diagnosing cytomegalovirus status from the catalog of TCR beta chain sequences. Sourced from immuneACCESS, this table was stored by TCRdb with only in-frame sequences that have V and J called. A share of the clones is absent; for the studies checked, an unresolved V gene accounts for under half, and the remainder has no known explanation. The V and J calls and clone size were taken over from that table, and D and trimming were inferred from the DNA. Here the sample has under 150,000 clones; 88% occur a single time. The top ten constitute around 6% of the sample.

This receptor was identified in a woman aged 18-29 years in good health and CMV-seropositive. Sequenced: PBMCs. This sequence uses TRBV29-1 and TRBJ1-1; TRBD1 is possibly the D segment (6 matching bases). The DNA sequence is given as TGCAGCGTCTACGAACAGGGATTTAACACTGAAGCTTTCTTT. Its protein reads: CSVYEQGFNTEAFF.